The source of this T cell receptor beta chain is a study of OX40 agonist ivuxolimab in advanced cancers. Across the whole study: Partial responses were achieved by three patients, of whom one had hepatocellular carcinoma and two had cutaneous melanoma. Findings and limits, study-wide: Compared with CD4+, CD8+ T cells on average had more expanded clones.

Assay used: immunoSEQ multiplex PCR; TCRdb lists only in-frame clones, some missing. The data hold 75,000 to 95,000 clones, with more than 85% observed a single time. As regards this clone: Its antigen is as yet unknown.

Germline values: CDR1 SGHRS, CDR2 YFSETQ. V dropped 4 bases and J dropped 0 bases, with 2 bases sitting between them. CDR3 length: 12 amino acids. The starting material was CD4+ or CD8+ T cells sorted from blood, obtained in a trial of the OX40 agonist ivuxolimab. The receptor was derived from an adult with an advanced solid tumor such as melanoma, head and neck, liver or kidney cancer. This chain joins TRBV5-1 and TRBJ1-3; D is unclear. CDR3 in amino acids: CASSPSGNTIYF. Written as DNA, the CDR3 is TGCGCCAGCAGCCCCTCTGGAAACACCATATATTTT. Supplemented by reference TRBV5-1 and TRBJ1-3, the full variable domain reads KAGVTQTPRYLIKTRGQQVTLSCSPISGHRSVSWYQQTPGQGLQFLFEYFSETQRNKGNFPGRFSGRQFSNSRSEMNVSTLELGDSALYLCASSPSGNTIYFGEGSWLTVV.